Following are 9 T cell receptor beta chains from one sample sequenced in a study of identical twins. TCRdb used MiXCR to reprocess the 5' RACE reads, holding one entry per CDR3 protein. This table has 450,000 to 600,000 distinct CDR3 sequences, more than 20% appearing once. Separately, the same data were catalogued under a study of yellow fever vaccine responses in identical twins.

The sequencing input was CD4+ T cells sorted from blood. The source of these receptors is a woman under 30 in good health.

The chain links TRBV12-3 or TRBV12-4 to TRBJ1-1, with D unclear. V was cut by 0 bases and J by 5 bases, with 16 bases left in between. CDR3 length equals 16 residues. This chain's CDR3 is CASSLAVLRLGTEAFF. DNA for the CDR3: TGTGCCAGCAGTTTAGCGGTCTTGAGGCTAGGGACTGAAGCTTTCTTT.

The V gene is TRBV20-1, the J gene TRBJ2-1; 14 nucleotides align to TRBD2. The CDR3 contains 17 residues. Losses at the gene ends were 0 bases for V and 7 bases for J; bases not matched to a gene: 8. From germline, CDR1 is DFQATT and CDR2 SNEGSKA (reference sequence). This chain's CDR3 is CSARDPRLAGGPNEQFF. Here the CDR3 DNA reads TGCAGTGCTAGAGACCCCCGACTAGCGGGAGGGCCGAATGAGCAGTTCTTC.

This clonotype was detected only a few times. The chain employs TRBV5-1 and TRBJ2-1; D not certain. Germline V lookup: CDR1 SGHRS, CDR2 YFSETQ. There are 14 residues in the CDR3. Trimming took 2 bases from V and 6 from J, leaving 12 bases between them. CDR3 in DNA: TGCGCCAGCAGCTTATCGGATTGGGGCAATGAGCAGTTCTTC. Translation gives CASSLSDWGNEQFF. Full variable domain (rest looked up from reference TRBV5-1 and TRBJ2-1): KAGVTQTPRYLIKTRGQQVTLSCSPISGHRSVSWYQQTPGQGLQFLFEYFSETQRNKGNFPGRFSGRQFSNSRSEMNVSTLELGDSALYLCASSLSDWGNEQFFGPGTRLTVL.

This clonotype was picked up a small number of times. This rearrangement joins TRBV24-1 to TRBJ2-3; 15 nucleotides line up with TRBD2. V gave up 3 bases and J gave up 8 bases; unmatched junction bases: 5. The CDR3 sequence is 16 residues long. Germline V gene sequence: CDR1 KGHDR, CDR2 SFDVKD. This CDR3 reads CATSDTGTSGRSTQYF. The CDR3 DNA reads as TGTGCCACCAGTGATACCGGGACTAGCGGGAGGAGTACGCAGTATTTT.

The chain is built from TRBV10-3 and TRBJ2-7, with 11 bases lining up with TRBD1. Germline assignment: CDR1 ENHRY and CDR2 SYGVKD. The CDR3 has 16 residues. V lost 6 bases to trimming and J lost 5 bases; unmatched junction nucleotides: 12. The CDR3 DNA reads TGTGCCATCAGCGATCTCGGACAGGGGGCCGGGAACGAGCAGTACTTC. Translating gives CAISDLGQGAGNEQYF.

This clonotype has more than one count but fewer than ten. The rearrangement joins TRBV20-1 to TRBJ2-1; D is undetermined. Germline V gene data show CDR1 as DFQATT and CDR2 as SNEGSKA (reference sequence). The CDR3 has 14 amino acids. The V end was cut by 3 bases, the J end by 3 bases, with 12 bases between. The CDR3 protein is CSASAPLSYNEQFF. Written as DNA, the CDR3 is TGCAGTGCTAGTGCTCCCCTGAGCTACAATGAGCAGTTCTTC.

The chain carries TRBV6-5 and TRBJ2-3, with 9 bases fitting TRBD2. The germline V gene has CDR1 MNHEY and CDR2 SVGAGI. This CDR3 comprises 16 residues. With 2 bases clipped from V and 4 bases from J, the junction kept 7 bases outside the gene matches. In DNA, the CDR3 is TGTGCCAGCAGTTACGGGACTAGCCCATGGGCAGATACGCAGTATTTT. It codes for CASSYGTSPWADTQYF.

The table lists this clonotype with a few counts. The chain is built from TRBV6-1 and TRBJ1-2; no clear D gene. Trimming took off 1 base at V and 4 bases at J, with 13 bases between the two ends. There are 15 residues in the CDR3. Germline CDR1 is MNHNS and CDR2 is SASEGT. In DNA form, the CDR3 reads TGTGCCAGCAGTGAAGTAGGCCAAGGAAGCTATGGCTACACCTTC. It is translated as CASSEVGQGSYGYTF.

The CDR3 bases are TGTGCCAGCAGCAAGGACAGGGGAGGCGCAGATACGCAGTATTTT. It translates to CASSKDRGGADTQYF. V and J are TRBV7-9 and TRBJ2-3, with 9 bases fitting TRBD1. Germline trimming cut 5 bases from V and 4 bases from J; bases unmatched to any gene: 7. The CDR3 totals 15 residues. CDR1 and CDR2 (germline): SEHNR, FQNEAQ (reference sequence).